A single sample is the source of the 32 T cell receptor beta chains below, sequenced in a study of blood T cell repertoires in COVID-19. This table comes from immunoSEQ multiplex PCR, and its TCRdb copy is limited to in-frame clones, with some not included. The sample contains 110,000 to 150,000 clones, roughly 85% of which appear only once. The sample consisted of peripheral blood. All receptors derive from a man between 45 and 60 years old with acute or convalescent COVID-19.

The chain carries TRBV5-1 and TRBJ2-7, with 10 bases lining up with TRBD1. The germline CDR1 and CDR2 sequences are SGHRS and YFSETQ. The V and J ends lost 4 bases and 1 base, in that order; junction bases with no gene match: 5. The CDR3 has 15 amino acids. The CDR3 nucleotides are TGCGCCAGCAGCATGACAGGGGGCCAATCCTACGAGCAGTACTTC. It is translated as CASSMTGGQSYEQYF.

V gene TRBV11-2 combines with J gene TRBJ1-1; weak D call: TRBD1 (5 bases). The CDR3 loop spans 17 amino acids. Germline values: CDR1 SGHAT, CDR2 FQNNGV. The V end was cut by 2 bases, the J end by 1 base, with 17 bases between. CDR3 DNA sequence: TGTGCCAGCAGCTTAAGGGCCCGGCAGGGATCGAACACTGAAGCTTTCTTT. It encodes CASSLRARQGSNTEAFF.

The chain carries TRBV12-3 or TRBV12-4 and TRBJ1-5, with D possibly matching TRBD1 (5 bases). V shed 3 bases and J shed 6 bases, with 6 bases lying between them. This CDR3 is built from 12 residues. The CDR3 DNA is TGTGCCAGCAGTTTTGGGGCTCAGCCCCAGCATTTT. The encoded protein is CASSFGAQPQHF.

The CDR3 DNA sequence: TGTGCCAGCAGCCTTTGGGGCAGCTCCTACGAGCAGTACTTC. It is translated as CASSLWGSSYEQYF. This chain uses TRBV9 with TRBJ2-7; D is possibly TRBD1 (5 bases). In germline, CDR1 is SGDLS, CDR2 YYNGEE. V was clipped by 4 bases and J by 0 bases, with 11 bases between them. The CDR3 is 14 residues long.

This clone has a single count. The gene calls are TRBV5-6 and TRBJ2-7; no definite D call. The CDR3 runs 12 residues. CDR1 and CDR2 (germline): SGHDT, YYEEEE. The V end lost 0 bases, the J end lost 3 bases, and 4 bases lay between the germline ends. As DNA, the CDR3 is TGTGCCAGCAGCTTGGGTCTCTACGAGCAGTACTTC. This translates into CASSLGLYEQYF.

This clone was picked up one time. V is TRBV9 and J is TRBJ2-1, with 8 bases identical to TRBD2. Germline values: CDR1 SGDLS, CDR2 YYNGEE. V was pared by 4 bases and J by 8 bases, with 11 bases of the junction left unmatched. The CDR3 runs to 15 residues. CDR3 loop: CASSLRLGRGDEQFF. Here the CDR3 DNA reads TGTGCCAGCAGCCTCCGGCTTGGGCGGGGGGATGAGCAGTTCTTC.

This clone appeared once. The V call is TRBV11-1, the J call TRBJ2-1; tentative D call: TRBD2 (6 bases). CDR3 length equals 16 residues. The V gene lost 5 bases and the J gene lost 1 base, with 15 bases spanning the gap. Per the germline V gene, CDR1 is SGHAT and CDR2 is FQDESV (reference sequence). CDR3 in amino acids: CASSPTSKYSYNEQFF. CDR3 DNA: TGTGCCAGCAGCCCGACTAGTAAGTATTCCTACAATGAGCAGTTCTTC.

CDR3 in amino acids: CSVQGALDNEQFF. The CDR3 coding sequence is TGCAGCGTACAGGGGGCGTTGGACAATGAGCAGTTCTTC. V is TRBV29-1 and J is TRBJ2-1; 9 bases agree with TRBD1. V trimming: 6 bases; J trimming: 5 bases; junction bases outside the gene matches: 5. The CDR3 is made up of 13 amino acids. The germline V gene has CDR1 SQVTM and CDR2 ANQGSEA.

The rearrangement uses TRBV6-2 or TRBV6-3 and TRBJ1-6; the match to TRBD1 covers 9 bases. CDR1 is MNHEY and CDR2 is SVGEGT in the germline V gene. J gave up 4 bases and V 6 bases, and 16 bases lay outside the gene matches. This CDR3 region has 19 residues. The CDR3 sequence: CASSKPRGQGTVYNSPLHF. The CDR3 nucleotides are TGTGCCAGCAGCAAACCAAGGGGACAGGGAACGGTTTATAATTCACCCCTCCACTTT.

The genes are TRBV7-3 and TRBJ2-5; 8 bases map to TRBD2. The trim removed 5 bases at V and 4 bases at J, leaving 6 bases unmatched. This CDR3 spans 14 amino acids. CDR1 and CDR2 from the germline V gene are SGHTA and FQGTGA. The CDR3 sequence: CASSRGGLRETQYF. The DNA for the CDR3 is TGTGCCAGCAGCCGGGGGGGGCTCCGAGAGACCCAGTACTTC.

The V gene is TRBV11-2, the J gene TRBJ1-4, with TRBD1 identical over 9 bases. CDR3 length: 16 residues. Germline-derived CDR1 and CDR2 are SGHAT and FQNNGV. Trimming took 3 bases from V and 8 from J; bases not matched to a gene: 10. CDR3: CASSLLGQGRGEKLFF. CDR3 in DNA: TGTGCCAGCAGCTTGCTAGGACAGGGGAGGGGGGAAAAACTGTTTTTT.

CDR3 loop: CASSYRGPSTDTQYF. DNA for the CDR3: TGTGCCAGCAGCTACAGGGGACCTAGCACAGATACGCAGTATTTT. The chain joins TRBV2 to TRBJ2-3; 7 bases line up with TRBD1. Germline V gene data show CDR1 as SNHLY and CDR2 as FYNNEI. The trim removed 6 bases at V and 0 bases at J, leaving 6 bases unmatched. The CDR3 contains 15 residues. The full variable domain, with the rest looked up from reference TRBV2 and TRBJ2-3, is EPEVTQTPSHQVTQMGQEVILRCVPISNHLYFYWYRQILGQKVEFLVSFYNNEISEKSEIFDDQFSVERPDGSNFTLKIRSTKLEDSAMYFCASSYRGPSTDTQYFGPGTRLTVL.

This chain uses TRBV4-1 with TRBJ2-7; 9 bases are a match to TRBD2. Germline V CDR1 and CDR2: MGHRA, YSYEKL. The CDR3 loop spans 17 amino acids. V lost 1 base, J lost 5 bases, and 12 bases stayed unmatched. The DNA for the CDR3 is TGCGCCAGCAGCCAAGGTGGGGTAGCGGGGGAGGAAGACGAGCAGTACTTC. Translated: CASSQGGVAGEEDEQYF.

The CDR3 loop is CATSRDRVAEALMAGEQYF. The CDR3 bases are TGTGCCACCAGCAGAGATAGGGTAGCGGAGGCACTCATGGCGGGAGAGCAGTACTTC. This sequence joins TRBV15 and TRBJ2-7; D may be TRBD2 (6 bases). Looked up from germline, CDR1 is LNHNV and CDR2 is YYDKDF (reference sequence). V lost 0 bases to trimming and J lost 7 bases, with 28 bases between them. The CDR3 is 19 amino acids.

This rearrangement joins TRBV2 to TRBJ2-5, with D tentatively TRBD2 (7 bases). Looked up from germline, CDR1 is SNHLY and CDR2 is FYNNEI. The CDR3 spans 12 residues. The DNA of the CDR3 is TGTGCGGGGGGGGCTAGCCAAGAGACCCAGTACTTC. Translation gives CAGGASQETQYF.

CDR3 nucleotide sequence: TGTGCCAGCAGTTGGCAGGCTCTGGGCTATGGCTACACCTTC. Protein: CASSWQALGYGYTF. The genes are TRBV27 and TRBJ1-2, with no clear D. The CDR3 is made up of 14 amino acids. V was cut by 4 bases and J by 4 bases, with 13 bases left in between. CDR1 is MNHEY and CDR2 is SMNVEV in the germline V gene (reference sequence).

The chain recombines TRBV5-6 with TRBJ2-7; tentative D call: TRBD1 (6 bases). The V gene's germline CDR1 is SGHDT and CDR2 YYEEEE. CDR3 length: 13 residues. Trimming left V 0 bases short and J 3 bases short, with 7 bases between. CDR3 sequence (DNA): TGTGCCAGCAGCTTGGGGACAGACTACGAGCAGTACTTC. Amino acids: CASSLGTDYEQYF.

The rearrangement uses TRBV11-2 and TRBJ1-3, with D unclear. Per germline, CDR1 SGHAT and CDR2 FQNNGV. The ends were cut back, 5 bases at V and 4 bases at J, with 6 bases in the middle. The CDR3 runs to 12 residues. In DNA, the CDR3 is TGTGCCAGCAGCCCGTTGGGAAACACCATATATTTT. It codes for CASSPLGNTIYF.

The rearrangement joins TRBV18 to TRBJ1-1; possibly TRBD1 for D (6 bases). This CDR3 spans 13 amino acids. Germline V CDR1 and CDR2: KGHSH, LQKENI. V was clipped by 0 bases and J by 7 bases, with 9 bases between them. The CDR3 loop reads CASSPPMTGEAFF. In DNA, the CDR3 is TGTGCCAGCTCACCACCAATGACAGGTGAAGCTTTCTTT.

V usage is TRBV5-1 and J usage is TRBJ1-2; TRBD1 matches at 9 bases. CDR3 length equals 16 residues. The junction had 10 bases not matched to a gene; V was cut back by 4 bases and J by 3 bases. The germline gives CDR1 SGHRS, CDR2 YFSETQ. The chain's CDR3 is CASSPSDRTGDYGYTF. As DNA, the CDR3 is TGCGCCAGCAGCCCGTCAGATCGGACAGGGGACTATGGCTACACCTTC.

This clone was counted once. This chain links TRBV6-5 with TRBJ2-6, with D possibly TRBD1 on 5 matching bases. This CDR3 has 15 residues. V lost 6 bases, J lost 2 bases, and 11 bases lay in between. The germline V gene has CDR1 MNHEY and CDR2 SVGAGI. The CDR3 loop is CASSRTGTGANVLTF. CDR3 DNA sequence: TGTGCCAGCAGCCGAACAGGTACTGGGGCCAACGTCCTGACTTTC.

CDR3 residues: CASSHVRGGAGANVLTF. Here the CDR3 DNA reads TGTGCCAGCAGTCACGTTAGGGGGGGGGCCGGGGCCAACGTCCTGACTTTC. The chain combines TRBV6-6 with TRBJ2-6; D is possibly TRBD2 (7 bases). The CDR3 totals 17 residues. V was clipped by 5 bases and J by 4 bases, with 18 bases between them. Looked up from germline, CDR1 is MNHNY and CDR2 is SVGAGI (reference sequence).

The V gene is TRBV14, the J gene TRBJ2-7; a possible D gene is TRBD1 (5 bases). V dropped 2 bases and J dropped 3 bases, with 8 bases sitting between them. Per the germline V gene, CDR1 is SGHDN and CDR2 is FVKESK. The CDR3 has 13 residues. The CDR3 spells CASSQMTDYEQYF. In DNA form, the CDR3 reads TGTGCCAGCAGCCAAATGACAGACTACGAGCAGTACTTC.

The chain uses TRBV27 and TRBJ2-1; 10 bases agree with TRBD2. Germline V gene data show CDR1 as MNHEY and CDR2 as SMNVEV (reference sequence). V lost 6 bases to trimming and J lost 3 bases; unmatched junction nucleotides: 5. This CDR3 comprises 15 residues. DNA of the CDR3: TGTGCCAGCAGGAAAGCGGGAGGGAGCTACAATGAGCAGTTCTTC. It yields the protein CASRKAGGSYNEQFF.

The chain couples TRBV3-1 (or the pseudogene TRBV3-2) to TRBJ1-1; possibly TRBD1 for D (5 bases). This CDR3 spans 15 amino acids. Germline CDR1 and CDR2: LGHDT and YNNKEL (reference sequence). Deletions cut 8 bases from V and 1 base from J, with 17 bases between. Written as DNA, the CDR3 is TGTGCCAGCGGCCGGGACCACGGGGGGAACACTGAAGCTTTCTTT. It specifies CASGRDHGGNTEAFF.

The V and J genes are TRBV6-2 or TRBV6-3 and TRBJ1-2; no firm D call. The CDR3 covers 17 residues. In germline, CDR1 is MNHEY, CDR2 SVGEGT. Trimming pared 5 bases from V and 0 bases from J, leaving 19 bases between. DNA of the CDR3: TGTGCCAGCAGTCAGCGGCAAGACGGATATACTAACTATGGCTACACCTTC. Its translation is CASSQRQDGYTNYGYTF.

This clone was counted a few times. The chain combines TRBV5-1 with TRBJ1-2; 7 bases align to TRBD1. The CDR3 loop spans 13 amino acids. Germline CDR1 reads SGHRS; CDR2 reads YFSETQ. J gave up 6 bases and V 4 bases, and 6 bases lay outside the gene matches. CDR3 sequence reads: CASSLDRVNGYTF. The CDR3 DNA follows: TGCGCCAGCAGCCTCGACAGGGTTAATGGCTACACCTTC.

This sequence joins TRBV7-9 and TRBJ1-2; unclear D gene. The V end lost 2 bases, the J end lost 4 bases, and 14 bases lay between the germline ends. In germline, CDR1 is SEHNR, CDR2 FQNEAQ (reference sequence). CDR3 length equals 15 residues. The CDR3 DNA reads TGTGCCAGCAGCTTATTCGGGGTGAGAGGCTATGGCTACACCTTC. Its translation is CASSLFGVRGYGYTF.

The chain uses TRBV6-5 and TRBJ2-7, with 12 bases fitting TRBD1. This CDR3 spans 14 amino acids. CDR1 and CDR2 from the germline V gene are MNHEY and SVGAGI. V was clipped by 6 bases and J by 5 bases; unmatched bases: 5. CDR3 nucleotides: TGTGCCAGCAGGGGACAGGGGGCGACCCACGAGCAGTACTTC. This codes for CASRGQGATHEQYF.

The V call is TRBV5-6, the J call TRBJ1-2; D ambiguous. Trimming took 0 bases from V and 8 from J, leaving 11 bases between them. CDR3 length equals 13 residues. CDR1 is SGHDT, CDR2 YYEEEE, per germline. The CDR3 region has the DNA TGTGCCAGCAGCTTGGCGGGGTTCGGAGGCTACACCTTC. Amino acids: CASSLAGFGGYTF.

The V gene is TRBV28, the J gene TRBJ2-1, with TRBD1 identical over 9 bases. The CDR3 is made up of 17 amino acids. The germline V gene encodes CDR1 MDHEN and CDR2 SYDVKM. After removal of 5 bases from V and 3 bases from J, the junction contained 11 bases not matched to a gene. The chain's CDR3 is CASSPAAGQGSYNEQFF. CDR3 in DNA: TGTGCCAGCAGTCCCGCCGCGGGACAGGGCAGCTACAATGAGCAGTTCTTC.

The chain recombines TRBV5-4 with TRBJ2-1; weak D call: TRBD2 (5 bases). V gave up 0 bases and J gave up 0 bases, with 7 bases separating them. The CDR3 consists of 15 residues. From germline, CDR1 is SGHNT and CDR2 YYREEE (reference sequence). This CDR3 is CASSLEGSSYNEQFF. DNA of the CDR3: TGTGCCAGCAGCTTGGAAGGGAGCTCCTACAATGAGCAGTTCTTC.